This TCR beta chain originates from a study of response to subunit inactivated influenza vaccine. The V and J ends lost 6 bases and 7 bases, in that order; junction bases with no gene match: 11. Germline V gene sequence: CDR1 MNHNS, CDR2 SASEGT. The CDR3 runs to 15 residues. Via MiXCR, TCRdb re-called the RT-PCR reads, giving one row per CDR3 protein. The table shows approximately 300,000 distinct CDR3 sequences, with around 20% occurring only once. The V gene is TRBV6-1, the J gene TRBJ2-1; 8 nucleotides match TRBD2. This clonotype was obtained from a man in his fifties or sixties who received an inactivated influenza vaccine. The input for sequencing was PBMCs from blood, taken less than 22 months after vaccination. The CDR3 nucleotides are TGTGCCAGCAGACCCAGCGGGGGAACCGGTAATGAGCAGTTCTTC. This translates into CASRPSGGTGNEQFF.